Many counts were recorded for the clone carrying this T cell receptor (beta chain). This record belongs to a study of neurological immune-mediated disorders. Looking at the study overall: There were around 34 multiple sclerosis patients. Of these, approximately 31 had relapsing-remitting MS and 3 had secondary progressive MS.

CDR1 and CDR2 from the germline V gene are SNHLY and FYNNEI. V lost 6 bases to trimming and J lost 8 bases, with 14 bases between them. This CDR3 has 13 amino acids. Time point denoted: longitudinal time-point 3. The unsorted libraries had their origin in 2 million PBMCs stored at -80 C. TCRdb re-called the 5' RACE reads through MiXCR, storing one row per CDR3 protein. The data show about 80,000 distinct CDR3 sequences, 4.3% seen once. Sequencing used PBMCs. This receptor was obtained from a woman aged 60-75 years with multiple sclerosis. The chain combines TRBV2 with TRBJ1-5; D gene ambiguous. The CDR3 DNA follows: TGTGCCAGCAGGGGGAACGAGGGAAAGCCCCAGCATTTT. Its translation: CASRGNEGKPQHF.